Below are 18 T cell receptor beta chains sequenced from a single sample in a study of radiation and T cells in renal cell carcinoma. Sequencing used immunoSEQ multiplex PCR; TCRdb keeps in-frame clones, though not all of them. The sample yields roughly 150,000 clones, roughly 90% seen once. Time point meaning: baseline pretreatment blood. The treatment here: 15 Gy SBRT to primary tumor, nephrectomy 4 weeks later. The sequences come from blood, collected from a patient whose treatment included radiotherapy and nephrectomy. Every receptor here comes from a woman in her sixties or seventies with renal cell carcinoma.

This rearrangement joins TRBV27 to TRBJ2-2; maybe TRBD2 (5 bases). This CDR3 region has 13 residues. Trimming removed 1 base from V and 6 bases from J, with 6 bases in between. Germline V lookup: CDR1 MNHEY, CDR2 SMNVEV (reference sequence). The CDR3 reads CASSLFSAGELFF. Here the CDR3 DNA reads TGTGCCAGCAGTTTATTTAGCGCCGGGGAGCTGTTTTTT.

The chain recombines TRBV5-4 with TRBJ2-3; D is undetermined. Germline assignment: CDR1 SGHNT and CDR2 YYREEE (reference sequence). The CDR3 is 14 amino acids. The V end lost 0 bases, the J end lost 4 bases, and 9 bases lay between the germline ends. Written as DNA, the CDR3 is TGTGCCAGCAGCTTGGGGCTAGGCGCAGATACGCAGTATTTT. Protein sequence: CASSLGLGADTQYF.

The chain has TRBV2 and TRBJ2-3; unclear D gene. CDR3 size: 17 residues. CDR1 SNHLY and CDR2 FYNNEI come from the germline V gene. The V end was cut by 4 bases, the J end by 2 bases, with 19 bases between. This CDR3 reads CASSGLISYQITDTQYF. The CDR3 DNA reads as TGTGCCAGCAGTGGTCTTATCTCCTACCAAATCACAGATACGCAGTATTTT.

The chain's CDR3 is CASRDSYGYTF. For the CDR3, the DNA is TGTGCCAGCCGGGACAGCTATGGCTACACCTTC. V and J are TRBV19 and TRBJ1-2; 7 bases agree with TRBD1. The CDR3 covers 11 residues. In germline, CDR1 is LNHDA, CDR2 SQIVND (reference sequence). After removal of 9 bases from V and 4 bases from J, the junction contained 2 bases not matched to a gene.

CDR3 DNA sequence: TGTGCCAGCAGCCCCAATCTAGCGGGGGGGACTTATACGCAGTATTTT. Amino acid sequence: CASSPNLAGGTYTQYF. The J gene is TRBJ2-3, the V gene TRBV5-6; 12 bases are shared with TRBD2. V gave up 4 bases and J gave up 7 bases; unmatched junction bases: 10. Germline V gene data show CDR1 as SGHDT and CDR2 as YYEEEE. The CDR3 spans 16 residues. Filled out from reference TRBV5-6 and TRBJ2-3, the complete variable domain reads DAGVTQSPTHLIKTRGQQVTLRCSPKSGHDTVSWYQQALGQGPQFIFQYYEEEERQRGNFPDRFSGHQFPNYSSELNVNALLLGDSALYLCASSPNLAGGTYTQYFGPGTRLTVL.

The chain uses TRBV7-2 and TRBJ2-7; 7 bases match TRBD1. In germline, CDR1 is SGHTA, CDR2 FQGNSA. The CDR3 has 15 residues. Trimming at V came to 1 base and at J to 2 bases, leaving 5 bases not matched to a gene. The CDR3 reads CASSLEGARTYEQYF. CDR3 DNA sequence: TGTGCCAGCAGCTTAGAGGGGGCAAGGACCTACGAGCAGTACTTC.

This sequence joins TRBV27 and TRBJ2-1; TRBD2 matches at 9 bases. The CDR3 is made up of 14 amino acids. After removal of 4 bases from V and 4 bases from J, the junction contained 2 bases not matched to a gene. Germline CDR1 MNHEY, CDR2 SMNVEV (reference sequence). CDR3 loop: CASSSAGGYNEQFF. In nucleotides, the CDR3 is TGTGCCAGCAGTTCGGCGGGGGGGTACAATGAGCAGTTCTTC.

The chain uses TRBV7-3 and TRBJ2-3; 9 bases agree with TRBD2. CDR1 and CDR2 (germline): SGHTA, FQGTGA. V gave up 2 bases and J gave up 4 bases; unmatched junction bases: 4. The length of the CDR3 is 15 residues. The CDR3 is CASSLAGGPPDTQYF. In DNA form, the CDR3 reads TGTGCCAGCAGCTTAGCGGGGGGGCCCCCAGATACGCAGTATTTT.

This chain joins TRBV6-5 and TRBJ2-1; TRBD1 or TRBD2 may be the D gene (5 bases each). Deletions cut 0 bases from V and 9 bases from J, with 6 bases between. CDR3 size: 12 residues. Germline V gene lookup returns CDR1 MNHEY and CDR2 SVGAGI. The CDR3 spells CASSYSRGEQFF. The CDR3 DNA reads as TGTGCCAGCAGTTACTCGAGGGGTGAGCAGTTCTTC.

This rearrangement joins TRBV5-5 to TRBJ1-5, with D unresolved. CDR1 is SGHKS, CDR2 YYEKEE, per germline (reference sequence). The V end was cut by 1 base, the J end by 7 bases, with 15 bases between. The CDR3 is 15 amino acids. The CDR3 protein is CASSLSVGVGQPQHF. CDR3 nucleotides: TGTGCCAGCAGCTTGAGTGTCGGGGTCGGGCAGCCCCAGCATTTT.

The genes are TRBV30 and TRBJ2-7; tentative D call: TRBD1 (6 bases). CDR3 length: 12 amino acids. The V gene lost 4 bases and the J gene lost 3 bases, with 10 bases spanning the gap. Germline lookup yields CDR1 GTSNPN and CDR2 SVGIG (reference sequence). In DNA, the CDR3 is TGTGCCTGGAAAAAACAGGGCTACGAGCAGTACTTC. It codes for CAWKKQGYEQYF.

The chain is built from TRBV18 and TRBJ2-7; the D gene is possibly TRBD1 (5 bases). From germline, CDR1 is KGHSH and CDR2 LQKENI. The length of the CDR3 is 14 residues. Between the trimmed V and J ends, which lost 3 bases and 1 base, there was a span of 10 bases. The CDR3: CASSPDIFSYEQYF. CDR3 coding DNA: TGTGCCAGCTCACCGGACATCTTTTCCTACGAGCAGTACTTC.

This chain joins TRBV4-3 and TRBJ1-1; no firm D call. Germline assignment: CDR1 LGHNA and CDR2 YSLEER. The CDR3 sequence is 14 residues long. Deletions cut 1 base from V and 0 bases from J, with 6 bases between. The CDR3 reads CASSQVQMNTEAFF. The CDR3 nucleotides are TGCGCCAGCAGCCAAGTCCAGATGAACACTGAAGCTTTCTTT.

This clone was detected only once. V is TRBV11-3 and J is TRBJ2-6; perhaps TRBD2 as D (6 bases). V was pared by 5 bases and J by 1 base, with 18 bases between. The CDR3 totals 18 residues. Germline assignment: CDR1 SGHNT and CDR2 YENEEA. CDR3 DNA: TGTGCCAGCAGCCCGGGGCCCGGAGGGTTGTCTGGGGCCAACGTCCTGACTTTC. Its translation is CASSPGPGGLSGANVLTF.

This chain connects TRBV28 to TRBJ2-2; 8 bases match TRBD1. Germline V CDR1 and CDR2: MDHEN, SYDVKM. CDR3 length: 16 residues. V shed 6 bases, J shed 9 bases, and the junction held 15 bases outside the gene matches. The CDR3 region is CASRGTGTGEYRELFF. CDR3 sequence (DNA): TGTGCCAGCAGGGGAACCGGGACAGGTGAATACCGGGAGCTGTTTTTT.

The chain has TRBV19 and TRBJ2-1; D is possibly TRBD1 (6 bases). The CDR3 spans 15 residues. Trimming took 5 bases from V and 7 from J, leaving 18 bases between them. The germline V gene has CDR1 LNHDA and CDR2 SQIVND (reference sequence). DNA of the CDR3: TGTGCCAGTAGTCTCGGACGGACAGATAGAAATGAGCAGTTCTTC. Protein: CASSLGRTDRNEQFF.

This chain connects TRBV18 to TRBJ1-2, with 8 nucleotides matching TRBD1. From germline, CDR1 is KGHSH and CDR2 LQKENI. The CDR3 loop spans 13 amino acids. V trimming: 3 bases; J trimming: 10 bases; junction bases outside the gene matches: 7. CDR3 DNA sequence: TGTGCCAGCTCACCGGGACAGGCCTTGGACTACACCTTC. It is translated as CASSPGQALDYTF.

The rearrangement joins TRBV4-2 to TRBJ2-2; 11 bases fit TRBD2. V was pared by 3 bases and J by 3 bases, with 6 bases of the junction left unmatched. The V gene's germline CDR1 is LGHNA and CDR2 YNFKEQ. CDR3 length: 17 amino acids. The CDR3 spells CASSQTSGARYTGELFF. The CDR3 DNA reads as TGTGCCAGCAGCCAGACTAGCGGGGCACGATACACCGGGGAGCTGTTTTTT.